This T cell receptor beta chain was obtained from a study of post-analysis software for immune sequencing data. Prepared libraries of TCR beta cDNA carried unique molecular identifiers. Using its own MiXCR run on the PCR reads, TCRdb lists one record per CDR3 protein. This sample has about half a million distinct CDR3 sequences, with 34% found just once. Broader study findings: TRBV segments more frequent in patients than in controls numbered five and included TRBV5-6, TRBV5-1 and TRBV20-1.

Concerning this clonotype itself: What it recognizes is unknown.

Germline lookup yields CDR1 SGHAT and CDR2 FQDESV (reference sequence). V was trimmed by 5 bases and J by 3 bases, leaving 11 bases between them. This CDR3 is built from 13 residues. This sequence originates from a girl under 18 with multiple sclerosis. The chain joins TRBV11-1 to TRBJ2-7; D gene unclear. The specimen was blood. Here the CDR3 reads CASSLGDLYEQYF. The CDR3 nucleotides read TGTGCCAGCAGCCTAGGAGATCTCTACGAGCAGTACTTC.